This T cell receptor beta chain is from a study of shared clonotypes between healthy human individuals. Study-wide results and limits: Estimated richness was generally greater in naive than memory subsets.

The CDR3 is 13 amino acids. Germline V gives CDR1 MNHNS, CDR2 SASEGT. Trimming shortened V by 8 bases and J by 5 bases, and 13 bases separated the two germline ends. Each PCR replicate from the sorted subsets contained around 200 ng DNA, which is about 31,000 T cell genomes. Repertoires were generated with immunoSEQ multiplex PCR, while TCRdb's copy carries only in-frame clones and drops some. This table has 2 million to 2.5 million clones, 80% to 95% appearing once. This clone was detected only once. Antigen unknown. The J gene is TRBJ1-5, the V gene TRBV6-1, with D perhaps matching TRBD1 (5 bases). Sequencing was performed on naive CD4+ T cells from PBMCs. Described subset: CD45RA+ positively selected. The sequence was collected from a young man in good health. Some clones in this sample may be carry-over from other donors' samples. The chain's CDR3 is CASAGTYDQPQHF. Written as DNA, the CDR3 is TGTGCCAGCGCCGGGACGTACGATCAGCCCCAGCATTTT.